One and the same sample provided the 14 T cell receptor beta chains below, sequenced in a study of cytomegalovirus exposure and HLA in healthy donors (dated by TCRdb to 2015 to 2018). The method behind the library was the immunoSEQ multiplex PCR assay. The table was pulled from immuneACCESS by TCRdb, which kept in-frame rearrangements only. Such tables lose some clones; where checked, under half of the loss comes from unresolved V genes, and the rest has no known cause. This sample has 170,000 or so clones in its table, and about 86% of those were observed once. The ten most abundant clones make up approximately 2.9% of the sample. Sequenced input: PBMCs. These receptors all stem from a woman under 30 in good health and CMV-seropositive.

This rearrangement joins TRBV14 to TRBJ1-2; 8 bases match TRBD1. Trimming removed 1 base from V and 1 base from J; junction bases left unmatched: 2. The CDR3 is made up of 15 amino acids. Germline V gene sequence: CDR1 SGHDN, CDR2 FVKESK. The CDR3 DNA reads as TGTGCCAGCAGCCAAGGGGACAGGCTTAACTATGGCTACACCTTC. Translating it yields CASSQGDRLNYGYTF.

This clone was detected only a few times. V gene TRBV6-5 combines with J gene TRBJ2-7, with D unclear. Germline lookup yields CDR1 MNHEY and CDR2 SVGAGI. The CDR3 is made up of 12 amino acids. V was cut by 5 bases and J by 5 bases, with 10 bases left in between. CDR3 protein: CASSLTGNEQYF. CDR3 DNA sequence: TGTGCCAGCAGTCTCACCGGTAACGAGCAGTACTTC.

The chain combines TRBV14 with TRBJ1-1, with D unresolved. Trimming removed 1 base from V and 10 bases from J, with 13 bases in between. The CDR3 has 13 residues. CDR1 and CDR2 (germline): SGHDN, FVKESK. In DNA form, the CDR3 reads TGTGCCAGCAGCCAAGTTTATCCAGGAAGAGCTTTCTTT. Protein sequence: CASSQVYPGRAFF.

The J gene is TRBJ1-1, the V gene TRBV10-3, with 7 nucleotides matching TRBD1. The CDR3 spans 15 residues. V trimming: 4 bases; J trimming: 0 bases; junction bases outside the gene matches: 5. Germline CDR1 ENHRY, CDR2 SYGVKD. As DNA, the CDR3 is TGTGCCATCAGTGCACAGGGGCGGATGAACACTGAAGCTTTCTTT. Protein: CAISAQGRMNTEAFF.

This clone was seen a few times. The CDR3 DNA is TGTGCCAGTAGTACTCCGTACGAGCAGTACTTC. The encoded protein is CASSTPYEQYF. The V and J genes are TRBV19 and TRBJ2-7; D is undetermined. Germline V gene data show CDR1 as LNHDA and CDR2 as SQIVND (reference sequence). Trimming removed 4 bases at V and 4 bases at J, with 5 bases between. The CDR3 extends over 11 amino acids.

J is TRBJ1-5 and V is TRBV7-6; tentative D call: TRBD1 (6 bases). In germline, CDR1 is SGHVS, CDR2 FNYEAQ. V was shortened by 1 base and J by 5 bases, with 12 bases between the two germline ends. This CDR3 has 15 residues. CDR3 DNA: TGTGCCAGCAGCTTAGAAGGGGGACGTGATCAGCCCCAGCATTTT. This encodes CASSLEGGRDQPQHF.

The V gene is TRBV2, the J gene TRBJ2-4; 7 nucleotides align to TRBD1. In germline, CDR1 is SNHLY, CDR2 FYNNEI. V gave up 11 bases and J gave up 8 bases; unmatched junction bases: 12. This CDR3 spans 13 amino acids. CDR3 amino acids: CAVLSDREDIQYF. Here the CDR3 DNA reads TGTGCCGTCTTATCCGACAGGGAAGACATTCAGTACTTC.

The chain joins TRBV2 to TRBJ2-7, with a possible D match to TRBD2 (5 bases). Germline-derived CDR1 and CDR2 are SNHLY and FYNNEI. The ends were cut back, 11 bases at V and 3 bases at J, with 14 bases in the middle. The CDR3 runs to 12 residues. Here the CDR3 reads CAGRGRIYEQYF. The CDR3 nucleotides are TGTGCCGGCCGAGGGCGGATCTACGAGCAGTACTTC.

The chain couples TRBV6-1 to TRBJ2-7; tentative D call: TRBD1 (5 bases). The ends were cut back, 4 bases at V and 2 bases at J, with 18 bases in the middle. The CDR3 is 16 residues long. Germline V lookup: CDR1 MNHNS, CDR2 SASEGT. CDR3 region: CASSVPRTKVTYEQYF. The CDR3 region has the DNA TGTGCCAGCAGTGTACCCCGGACAAAGGTCACCTACGAGCAGTACTTC.

The chain carries TRBV27 and TRBJ1-5; TRBD1 matches at 7 bases. V shed 5 bases and J 0 bases; nucleotides not matched to a gene: 4. Germline loops: CDR1 MNHEY, CDR2 SMNVEV (reference sequence). This CDR3 is 15 amino acids long. The CDR3 sequence: CASSQQGYSNQPQHF. Written as DNA, the CDR3 is TGTGCCAGCAGTCAACAGGGGTATAGCAATCAGCCCCAGCATTTT.

The rearrangement uses TRBV7-9 and TRBJ1-2; maybe TRBD1 (6 bases). CDR1 and CDR2 (germline): SEHNR, FQNEAQ (reference sequence). There are 17 residues in the CDR3. Trimming pared 3 bases from V and 2 bases from J, leaving 19 bases between. The CDR3 region is CASSFQGKGTFNYGYTF. CDR3 DNA sequence: TGTGCCAGCAGCTTCCAAGGAAAAGGGACATTCAACTATGGCTACACCTTC.

The chain links TRBV25-1 to TRBJ1-6; D remains unclear. The CDR3 extends over 14 amino acids. Germline assignment: CDR1 MGHDK and CDR2 SYGVNS. V lost 4 bases and J lost 5, with 9 bases in between. The CDR3 reads CASSVHSHNSPLHF. The CDR3 region has the DNA TGTGCCAGCAGTGTTCACAGTCATAATTCACCCCTCCACTTT.

The chain employs TRBV7-6 and TRBJ1-6; D unclear. From germline, CDR1 is SGHVS and CDR2 FNYEAQ. V lost 4 bases and J lost 8, with 18 bases in between. This CDR3 is 16 amino acids long. The CDR3 region is CASSSFLGGRDSPLHF. For the CDR3, the DNA is TGTGCCAGCAGCTCGTTCCTTGGAGGAAGAGATTCACCCCTCCACTTT.

The chain uses TRBV6-1 and TRBJ1-5, with 7 bases identical to TRBD1. The CDR3 is made up of 14 amino acids. Germline V lookup: CDR1 MNHNS, CDR2 SASEGT. With 8 bases clipped from V and 6 bases from J, the junction kept 10 bases outside the gene matches. The CDR3 DNA is TGTGCCAGCGCTGGGGCAGGGGGTGGTCAGCCCCAGCATTTT. Translation: CASAGAGGGQPQHF.